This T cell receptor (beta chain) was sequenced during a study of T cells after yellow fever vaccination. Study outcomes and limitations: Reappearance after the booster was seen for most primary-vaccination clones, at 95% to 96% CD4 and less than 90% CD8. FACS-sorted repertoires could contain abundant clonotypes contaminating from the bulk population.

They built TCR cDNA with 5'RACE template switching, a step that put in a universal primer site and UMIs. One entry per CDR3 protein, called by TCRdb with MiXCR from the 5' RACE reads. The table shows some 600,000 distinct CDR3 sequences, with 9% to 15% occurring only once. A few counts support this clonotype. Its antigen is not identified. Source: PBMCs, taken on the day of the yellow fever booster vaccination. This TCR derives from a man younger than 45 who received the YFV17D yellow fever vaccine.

The CDR3 is CASSEFRRSYEQYF. The CDR3 region has the DNA TGTGCCAGCAGTGAATTCCGCAGGAGTTACGAGCAGTACTTC. The chain employs TRBV6-1 and TRBJ2-7; D gene uncertain. CDR3 length equals 14 residues. Trimming cost V 2 bases and J 4 bases, with 12 bases left between them. Germline CDR1 and CDR2: MNHNS and SASEGT.